These 30 T cell receptor beta chains were all obtained from the same sample, sequenced in a study of blood T cells in healthy people across ages. With a J-beta primer mix and a sample-barcoded 5' primer, a second PCR ran about 7 to 12 cycles. One entry per CDR3 protein, called by TCRdb with MiXCR from the 5' RACE reads. The sample includes about 1.5 million distinct CDR3 sequences, around 40% of them seen just once. The sample was blood. Receptors were obtained from a woman under 30 in good health.

In this sample, this clonotype turned up a few times. The chain combines TRBV7-2 with TRBJ2-7; unclear D gene. V was shortened by 4 bases and J by 1 base, with 8 bases between the two germline ends. Per germline, CDR1 SGHTA and CDR2 FQGNSA. This CDR3 is built from 13 residues. CDR3 in amino acids: CASSWSVSYEQYF. Here the CDR3 DNA reads TGTGCCAGCAGCTGGAGCGTTTCCTACGAGCAGTACTTC.

This clonotype was seen repeatedly, ten times or more. V usage is TRBV10-3 and J usage is TRBJ2-1, with D unclear. The CDR3 is made up of 11 amino acids. V lost 7 bases, J lost 3 bases, and 4 bases lay in between. Germline CDR1 reads ENHRY; CDR2 reads SYGVKD. CDR3 nucleotide sequence: TGTGCCATCAAGCTCTACAATGAGCAGTTCTTC. Protein: CAIKLYNEQFF.

This clonotype has a handful of counts. The chain uses TRBV7-9 and TRBJ2-4, with D uncertain. Trimming left V 1 base short and J 0 bases short, with 7 bases between. The CDR3 covers 15 residues. The germline gives CDR1 SEHNR, CDR2 FQNEAQ (reference sequence). The DNA for the CDR3 is TGTGCCAGCAGCTTAGAGGGAATAGCCAAAAACATTCAGTACTTC. Encoded protein: CASSLEGIAKNIQYF.

The chain carries TRBV9 and TRBJ1-2; possibly TRBD1 for D (5 bases). The V end was cut by 3 bases, the J end by 3 bases, with 9 bases between. This CDR3 is built from 13 residues. Per germline, CDR1 SGDLS and CDR2 YYNGEE. CDR3 nucleotides: TGTGCCAGCAGCGGAGGGGCAGACTATGGCTACACCTTC. Protein product: CASSGGADYGYTF.

V gene TRBV4-3 combines with J gene TRBJ1-1, with a weak D call TRBD1 (5 bases). Trimming stripped 4 bases from V and 6 bases from J, with 12 bases between. The CDR3 covers 13 residues. The germline V gene encodes CDR1 LGHNA and CDR2 YSLEER. The CDR3 protein is CASSRDLGPEAFF. The CDR3 nucleotides are TGCGCCAGCAGCCGGGACTTGGGGCCTGAAGCTTTCTTT.

V is TRBV25-1 and J is TRBJ2-7, with D perhaps matching TRBD2 (7 bases). The V end lost 1 base, the J end lost 3 bases, and 10 bases lay between the germline ends. Germline CDR1 is MGHDK and CDR2 is SYGVNS. The CDR3 is 14 residues long. CDR3 residues: CASSEWGGGYEQYF. For the CDR3, the DNA is TGTGCCAGCAGTGAATGGGGAGGGGGCTACGAGCAGTACTTC.

This clonotype was counted a few times. The V gene is TRBV3-1, the J gene TRBJ2-7; tentative D call: TRBD2 (5 bases). CDR1 LGHDT and CDR2 YNNKEL come from the germline V gene (reference sequence). V lost 0 bases and J lost 7, with 13 bases in between. This CDR3 spans 14 amino acids. CDR3 DNA: TGTGCCAGCAGCCAAGAGAGCGGCAACAATGAGCAGTACTTC. Amino acid sequence: CASSQESGNNEQYF.

As concerns this clonotype: With a much larger clone just one base away, this may be a read error. The chain uses TRBV11-2 and TRBJ2-3, with 10 bases that match TRBD2. The CDR3 totals 16 residues. Germline values: CDR1 SGHAT, CDR2 FQNNGV. The CDR3 here is CACSLEASGGTDTQYF. Here the CDR3 DNA reads TGTGCCTGCAGCTTAGAGGCTAGCGGGGGAACAGATACGCAGTATTTT.

The genes are TRBV11-3 and TRBJ2-3; 9 bases map to TRBD2. J was trimmed by 0 bases and V by 2 bases; bases with no gene match: 9. This CDR3 region has 18 residues. Germline assignment: CDR1 SGHNT and CDR2 YENEEA. In DNA, the CDR3 is TGTGCCAGCAGCTTATTGGGAGCGGGAGGAAGAAGCACAGATACGCAGTATTTT. Amino acids: CASSLLGAGGRSTDTQYF.

The gene calls are TRBV18 and TRBJ2-7; D is perhaps TRBD2 (6 bases). The CDR3 totals 15 residues. The germline CDR1 and CDR2 sequences are KGHSH and LQKENI. Trimming pared 3 bases from V and 0 bases from J, leaving 12 bases between. CDR3 bases: TGTGCCAGCTCACCTGCGGGATGGGGCTCCTACGAGCAGTACTTC. Residues: CASSPAGWGSYEQYF.

Regarding this clonotype: A much larger clone sits a single nucleotide away, making a read error possible. This chain joins TRBV6-1 and TRBJ2-4, with D tentatively TRBD1 (6 bases). The DNA matches TRBJ2-7 better at its end, which makes the J call doubtful. CDR1 is MNHNS and CDR2 is SASEGT in the germline V gene. The CDR3 totals 13 residues. The CDR3 DNA reads as TGTGCCAGCAGTTTCGACAGGCCCTACGAGCAGTACTTC. Translating it yields CASSFDRPYEQYF.

The CDR3 protein is CASVPGRTDTQYF. CDR3 bases: TGTGCCAGCGTTCCAGGCCGCACAGATACGCAGTATTTT. The chain employs TRBV7-2 and TRBJ2-3; D ambiguous. Germline CDR1 SGHTA, CDR2 FQGNSA. Trimming left V 8 bases short and J 1 base short, with 10 bases between. The CDR3 covers 13 residues.

The chain joins TRBV28 to TRBJ1-2; D is possibly TRBD1 (5 bases). V shed 4 bases and J shed 7 bases, with 19 bases lying between them. Per the germline V gene, CDR1 is MDHEN and CDR2 is SYDVKM. This CDR3 is 15 amino acids long. CDR3 amino acids: CASSSHISGFTGYTF. The CDR3 DNA follows: TGTGCCAGCAGTTCCCACATCTCAGGGTTTACTGGCTACACCTTC.

This chain links TRBV2 with TRBJ1-2, with TRBD1 as a possible D gene (6 bases). Trimming pared 6 bases from V and 8 bases from J, leaving 13 bases between. CDR1 SNHLY and CDR2 FYNNEI come from the germline V gene. The CDR3 sequence is 12 residues long. CDR3 coding DNA: TGTGCCAGCAGGCGAGGGGGTCGGGGCTACACCTTC. Translated: CASRRGGRGYTF. The full variable domain, in which reference TRBV2 and TRBJ1-2 provide the parts outside the CDR3, is EPEVTQTPSHQVTQMGQEVILRCVPISNHLYFYWYRQILGQKVEFLVSFYNNEISEKSEIFDDQFSVERPDGSNFTLKIRSTKLEDSAMYFCASRRGGRGYTFGSGTRLTVV.

The chain employs TRBV7-9 and TRBJ1-5; D is unclear. Germline V gene data show CDR1 as SEHNR and CDR2 as FQNEAQ (reference sequence). The V end was cut by 6 bases, the J end by 3 bases, with 12 bases between. The CDR3 length is 14 residues. CDR3 protein: CASSDASLNQPQHF. The CDR3 DNA reads TGTGCCAGCAGTGACGCTAGTCTCAATCAGCCCCAGCATTTT.

This clonotype came up many times. The rearrangement joins TRBV29-1 to TRBJ1-1; no firm D call. Trimming took off 4 bases at V and 0 bases at J, with 9 bases between the two ends. The length of the CDR3 is 13 residues. The germline V gene encodes CDR1 SQVTM and CDR2 ANQGSEA. The DNA for the CDR3 is TGCAGCGTTGGAGGCAGATTGAACACTGAAGCTTTCTTT. It translates to CSVGGRLNTEAFF.

This clonotype was seen a handful of times. The rearrangement uses TRBV15 and TRBJ2-1, with D unresolved. The J call may be mistaken, given a closer DNA end match to TRBJ2-7. Germline CDR1 and CDR2: LNHNV and YYDKDF (reference sequence). The CDR3 has 16 amino acids. The chain's CDR3 is CATSREGGSSYNEQYF. The DNA for the CDR3 is TGTGCCACCAGCAGAGAAGGCGGTAGCTCCTACAATGAGCAGTACTTC.

The chain is built from TRBV4-3 and TRBJ1-6; TRBD1 agrees at 8 bases. The CDR3 extends over 14 amino acids. Germline CDR1 reads LGHNA; CDR2 reads YSLEER. After removal of 5 bases from V and 9 bases from J, the junction contained 6 bases not matched to a gene. Here the CDR3 reads CASSYWTGSSPLHF. The CDR3 nucleotides are TGCGCCAGCAGCTATTGGACAGGGAGTTCACCCCTCCACTTT.

The rearrangement uses TRBV10-3 and TRBJ2-1, with TRBD1 matching over 8 bases. The V segment lost 11 bases and the J segment 6 bases; nucleotides outside the gene matches: 3. The CDR3 spans 11 residues. CDR1 and CDR2 from the germline V gene are ENHRY and SYGVKD. The CDR3 DNA reads TGTGCCGTCGACAGGGGCAATGAGCAGTTCTTC. Protein product: CAVDRGNEQFF.

The V gene is TRBV2, the J gene TRBJ2-1; D is uncertain. V was cut by 0 bases and J by 8 bases, with 2 bases left in between. Germline V lookup: CDR1 SNHLY, CDR2 FYNNEI. The CDR3 covers 11 residues. The CDR3 region is CASSEADEQFF. As DNA, the CDR3 is TGTGCCAGCAGTGAAGCGGATGAGCAGTTCTTC.

The V call is TRBV7-9, the J call TRBJ1-1; no definite D call. Germline CDR1 is SEHNR and CDR2 is FQNEAQ (reference sequence). The CDR3 has 15 amino acids. The germline V and J ends were trimmed by 1 base and 2 bases, with 11 bases remaining between them. Here the CDR3 reads CASSLVRRRNTEAFF. In DNA, the CDR3 is TGTGCCAGCAGCTTAGTAAGACGCAGAAACACTGAAGCTTTCTTT.

This clonotype was observed a few times. V usage is TRBV20-1 and J usage is TRBJ2-5, with D maybe TRBD2 (5 bases). Trimming removed 1 base at V and 2 bases at J, with 11 bases between. CDR3 size: 14 residues. Germline V lookup: CDR1 DFQATT, CDR2 SNEGSKA (reference sequence). In DNA form, the CDR3 reads TGCAGTGCTAGAGTTTCGGGGTTACAAGAGACCCAGTACTTC. Protein product: CSARVSGLQETQYF.

In its sample, this clonotype was seen a few times. The chain links TRBV7-2 to TRBJ2-7; no clear D. The CDR3 has 14 amino acids. CDR1 is SGHTA, CDR2 FQGNSA, per germline. With 7 bases removed from V and 2 bases from J, the gap between germline ends came to 15 bases. The CDR3 spells CASIQQWPTYEQYF. The CDR3 DNA is TGTGCCAGCATCCAGCAGTGGCCTACCTACGAGCAGTACTTC.

This chain links TRBV27 with TRBJ2-5; 8 nucleotides match TRBD1. With V trimmed by 5 bases and J by 11 bases, 19 bases remained unmatched. There are 16 residues in the CDR3. Germline assignment: CDR1 MNHEY and CDR2 SMNVEV (reference sequence). The CDR3 DNA sequence: TGTGCCAGCAGTCGTACGGACAGGGCTTTTGGGGATGAGCAGTACTTC. It translates to CASSRTDRAFGDEQYF.

The chain links TRBV4-1 to TRBJ2-7; 11 nucleotides match TRBD2. This CDR3 region has 15 residues. V was clipped by 2 bases and J by 3 bases; unmatched bases: 3. Germline CDR1 reads MGHRA; CDR2 reads YSYEKL. Here the CDR3 reads CASSQTTSGNYEQYF. The CDR3 DNA reads TGCGCCAGCAGCCAAACGACTAGCGGGAACTACGAGCAGTACTTC.

The rearrangement links TRBV25-1 to TRBJ1-4, with D possibly being TRBD1 (5 bases). V lost 0 bases, J lost 8 bases, and 16 bases lay in between. CDR3 length equals 16 residues. Looked up from germline, CDR1 is MGHDK and CDR2 is SYGVNS. DNA of the CDR3: TGTGCCAGCAGTGAATATAAACTCAGGGTGGGCGAAAAACTGTTTTTT. Protein: CASSEYKLRVGEKLFF.

The rearrangement joins TRBV20-1 to TRBJ1-1; 8 bases map to TRBD1. The V gene's germline CDR1 is DFQATT and CDR2 SNEGSKA (reference sequence). This CDR3 region has 13 residues. V lost 6 bases to trimming and J lost 5 bases; unmatched junction nucleotides: 8. This CDR3 reads CSARTTGVTEAFF. The CDR3 region has the DNA TGCAGTGCGAGGACGACAGGGGTTACTGAAGCTTTCTTT.

There are a few counts of this clonotype. This chain connects TRBV4-2 to TRBJ2-3, with a weak D call TRBD2 (5 bases). V was trimmed by 0 bases and J by 2 bases, leaving 9 bases between them. The CDR3 consists of 15 residues. Looked up from germline, CDR1 is LGHNA and CDR2 is YNFKEQ. CDR3: CASSQDSGYTDTQYF. The DNA for the CDR3 is TGTGCCAGCAGCCAAGATTCGGGGTACACAGATACGCAGTATTTT.

This clonotype was observed a few times. The J gene is TRBJ2-7, the V gene TRBV7-3, with a tentative D call TRBD1 (6 bases). CDR1 is SGHTA, CDR2 FQGTGA, per germline. The V end was cut by 1 base, the J end by 4 bases, with 17 bases between. The CDR3 is made up of 16 amino acids. The CDR3 DNA reads TGTGCCAGCAGCTTAAGGGGGCAGGGTCTTGGGTACGAGCAGTACTTC. It is translated as CASSLRGQGLGYEQYF.

This clonotype was observed a few times. This rearrangement joins TRBV5-6 to TRBJ2-1; 9 bases agree with TRBD2. CDR3 length equals 18 residues. CDR1 SGHDT and CDR2 YYEEEE come from the germline V gene. V lost 2 bases, J lost 3 bases, and 12 bases stayed unmatched. CDR3 nucleotide sequence: TGTGCCAGCAGCTTACGAGCTAGCGGGACATCCTTCTACAATGAGCAGTTCTTC. This gives the protein CASSLRASGTSFYNEQFF.